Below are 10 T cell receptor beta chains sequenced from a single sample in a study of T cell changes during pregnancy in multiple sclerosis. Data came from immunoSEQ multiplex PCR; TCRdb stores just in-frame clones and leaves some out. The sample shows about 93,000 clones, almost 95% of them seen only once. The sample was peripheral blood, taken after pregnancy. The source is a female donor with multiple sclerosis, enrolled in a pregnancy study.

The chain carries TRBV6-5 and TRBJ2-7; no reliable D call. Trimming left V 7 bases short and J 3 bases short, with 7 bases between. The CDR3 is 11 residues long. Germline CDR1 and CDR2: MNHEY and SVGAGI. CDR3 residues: CASTSYYEQYF. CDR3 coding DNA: TGTGCCAGCACCTCTTACTACGAGCAGTACTTC.

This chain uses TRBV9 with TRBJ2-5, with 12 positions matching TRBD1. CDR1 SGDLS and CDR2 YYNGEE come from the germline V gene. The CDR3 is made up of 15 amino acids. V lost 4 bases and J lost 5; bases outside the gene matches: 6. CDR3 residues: CASSFRDRGLETQYF. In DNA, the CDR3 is TGTGCCAGCAGCTTCCGGGACAGGGGGCTGGAGACCCAGTACTTC.

The CDR3 sequence is CASSKDGSSGNTIYF. CDR3 DNA sequence: TGTGCCAGCAGCAAGGACGGGAGCTCTGGAAACACCATATATTTT. The chain links TRBV6-5 to TRBJ1-3; D gene ambiguous. Germline V gene sequence: CDR1 MNHEY, CDR2 SVGAGI. The ends were cut back, 6 bases at V and 0 bases at J, with 12 bases in the middle. CDR3 length: 15 residues.

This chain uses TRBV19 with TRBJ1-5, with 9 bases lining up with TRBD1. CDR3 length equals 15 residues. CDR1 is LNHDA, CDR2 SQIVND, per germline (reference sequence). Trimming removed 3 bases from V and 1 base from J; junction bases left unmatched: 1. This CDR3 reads CASSMDRGSNQPQHF. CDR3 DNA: TGTGCCAGTAGTATGGACAGGGGAAGCAATCAGCCCCAGCATTTT.

The chain's CDR3 is CASSGQGQGVAGNTIYF. The CDR3 DNA reads TGTGCCAGCAGCGGACAGGGCCAGGGGGTCGCTGGAAACACCATATATTTT. The chain has TRBV7-6 and TRBJ1-3; 8 bases are a match to TRBD1. The CDR3 has 17 residues. With V trimmed by 5 bases and J by 2 bases, 11 bases remained unmatched. The germline gives CDR1 SGHVS, CDR2 FNYEAQ.

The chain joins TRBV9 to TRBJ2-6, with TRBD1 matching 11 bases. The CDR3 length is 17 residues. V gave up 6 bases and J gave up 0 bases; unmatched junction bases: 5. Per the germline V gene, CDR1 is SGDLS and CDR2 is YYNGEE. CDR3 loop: CASTGQGAHSGANVLTF. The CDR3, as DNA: TGTGCCAGCACCGGACAGGGGGCTCACTCTGGGGCCAACGTCCTGACTTTC.

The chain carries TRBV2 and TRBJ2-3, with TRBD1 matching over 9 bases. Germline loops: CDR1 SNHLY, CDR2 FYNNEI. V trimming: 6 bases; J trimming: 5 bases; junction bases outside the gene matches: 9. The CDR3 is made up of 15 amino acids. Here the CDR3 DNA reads TGTGCCAGCAGCATACAGGGGGCGGAAATAGATACGCAGTATTTT. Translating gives CASSIQGAEIDTQYF.

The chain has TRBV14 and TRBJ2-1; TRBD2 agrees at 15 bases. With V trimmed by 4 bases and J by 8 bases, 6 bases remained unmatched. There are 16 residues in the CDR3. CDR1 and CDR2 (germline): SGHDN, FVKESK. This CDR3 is CASSLGLAGGLDEQFF. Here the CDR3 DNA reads TGTGCCAGCAGCCTCGGACTAGCGGGAGGGTTGGATGAGCAGTTCTTC.

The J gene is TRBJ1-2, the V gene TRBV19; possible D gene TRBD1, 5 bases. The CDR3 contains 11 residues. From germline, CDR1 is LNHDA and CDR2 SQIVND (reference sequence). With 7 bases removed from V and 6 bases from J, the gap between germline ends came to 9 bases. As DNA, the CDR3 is TGTGCCAGTATGTCAGGGAATGGCTACACCTTC. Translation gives CASMSGNGYTF.

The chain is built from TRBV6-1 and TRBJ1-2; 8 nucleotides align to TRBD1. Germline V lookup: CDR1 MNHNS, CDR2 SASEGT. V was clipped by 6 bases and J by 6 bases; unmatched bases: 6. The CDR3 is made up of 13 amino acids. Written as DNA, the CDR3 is TGTGCCAGCAGGTCCGGACAGGGTGATGGCTACACCTTC. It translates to CASRSGQGDGYTF.